These T cell receptor beta chains were read from a single sample in a study of cytomegalovirus exposure and HLA in healthy donors. Clones were read by immunoSEQ multiplex PCR, and TCRdb kept only the in-frame ones, dropping some. The table lists roughly 99,000 clones, roughly 79% of them singletons. Sequencing was performed on PBMCs. These receptors were collected from a woman aged 40 to 50 in good health and CMV-seronegative. CDR3s include the opening cysteine and the closing phenylalanine or tryptophan. The D gene is left open where the match is weak. Rows may omit the clone size; those that give it use once, few, many or a size class.

TRBJ2-6 TRBD2 TRBV7-2 15 NA TGTGCCAGCAGCCAACTAGCGTTGGGGGCCAACGTCCTGACTTTC CASSQLALGANVLTF
TRBJ1-1 TRBD1 TRBV29-1 13 NA TGCAGCGTCCAACACTTGACAGGGGCTGAAGCTTTCTTT CSVQHLTGAEAFF
TRBJ1-1 NA TRBV6-1 14 few TGTGCCAGCAGTGAGCCAGGGCCCCCCACTGAAGCTTTCTTT CASSEPGPPTEAFF
TRBJ1-5 NA TRBV6-6 12 NA TGTGCCAGCAGTGGGCCAGCCCAGCCCCAGCATTTT CASSGPAQPQHF
TRBJ2-1 NA TRBV27 16 NA TGTGCCAGCAGTTCATACGGGAGAAGCCCCTACAATGAGCAGTTCTTC CASSSYGRSPYNEQFF
TRBJ1-5 NA TRBV19 15 NA TGTGCCAGTAGCCAATCCCCCGCAGGGAATCAGCCCCAGCATTTT CASSQSPAGNQPQHF
TRBJ1-1 NA TRBV4-1 13 NA TGCGCCAGCAGCCAAGATAAGGGGGATGAAGCTTTCTTT CASSQDKGDEAFF
TRBJ1-5 NA TRBV28 13 NA TGTGCCAGCAGTCCATTTCGCAATCAGCCCCAGCATTTT CASSPFRNQPQHF
TRBJ1-1 NA TRBV1 20 NA TGCACCAGCAGCCAAGCCCCCACGGGACAGATCCCCCGGGCAAACACTGAAGCTTTCTTT CTSSQAPTGQIPRANTEAFF
TRBJ1-2 NA TRBV6-5 13 once TGTGCCAGCAGTAAACAGGGTACCTATGGCTACACCTTC CASSKQGTYGYTF
TRBJ1-4 NA TRBV4-2 16 NA TGTGCCAGCAGCCAAGATCGCGGGACCCTTAATGAAAAACTGTTTTTT CASSQDRGTLNEKLFF
TRBJ1-6 NA TRBV5-4 15 NA TGTGCCAGCAGCTTGGGTCCGGGGGATAATTCACCCCTCCACTTT CASSLGPGDNSPLHF
TRBJ2-1 TRBD2 TRBV19 15 NA TGTGCCAGTAGTACAGGTAGACTAGCGGGGAATGAGCAGTTCTTC CASSTGRLAGNEQFF
TRBJ2-5 TRBD2 TRBV9 16 NA TGTGCCAGCAGCGGGATAGCGGGGGGGCCGGATGAGACCCAGTACTTC CASSGIAGGPDETQYF
TRBJ1-1 NA TRBV27 13 few TGTGCCAGCAGTCTTCAGGGGAACACTGAAGCTTTCTTT CASSLQGNTEAFF
TRBJ1-5 NA TRBV15 14 NA TGTGCCACCAGCGGTAGGCAGGAGGTGAAGCCCCAGCATTTT CATSGRQEVKPQHF
TRBJ1-1 NA TRBV5-6 11 few TGTGCCAGCAGCTCGAGGGCTGAAGCTTTCTTT CASSSRAEAFF
TRBJ2-7 TRBD1 TRBV4-1 15 NA TGCGCCAGCAGCCTCTCTGGACAGGTCTCCTACGAGCAGTACTTC CASSLSGQVSYEQYF
TRBJ2-7 TRBD1 TRBV19 15 NA TGTGCCAGTAGTACACAGGGGAGAGGAGGCTACGAGCAGTACTTC CASSTQGRGGYEQYF
TRBJ2-7 TRBD1 TRBV5-6 14 NA TGTGCCAGCAGCTTCGGGACAGTGAACTACGAGCAGTACTTC CASSFGTVNYEQYF
TRBJ2-3 NA TRBV14 15 NA TGTGCCAGCAGCCAAGTCATGGGCGGCACAGATACGCAGTATTTT CASSQVMGGTDTQYF
TRBJ2-1 NA TRBV28 13 NA TGTGCCAGCAGTTTTTCAGCGCCCAATGAGCAGTTCTTC CASSFSAPNEQFF
TRBJ1-2 NA TRBV30 11 NA TGTGCCTGGAGCGCGGGGGATGGCTACACCTTC CAWSAGDGYTF
TRBJ1-5 TRBD1 TRBV6-1 16 NA TGTGCCAGCAGTGAATGGGGGACAGGGAAGCGTCAGCCCCAGCATTTT CASSEWGTGKRQPQHF
TRBJ2-7 NA TRBV7-9 17 NA TGTGCCAGCAACGGTTTTCGGCAGGGGCGTCGTATTAACGAGCAGTACTTC CASNGFRQGRRINEQYF
TRBJ2-3 TRBD2 TRBV9 17 NA TGTGCCAGCAGCCACGGGACTAGCGGGGGGAGCACAGATACGCAGTATTTT CASSHGTSGGSTDTQYF
TRBJ2-7 TRBD1 TRBV18 16 NA TGTGCCAGCTCACCACCGTCAGGGGGCCTTGCCTACGAGCAGTACTTC CASSPPSGGLAYEQYF
TRBJ1-3 TRBD1 TRBV7-3 15 NA TGTGCCAGCAGCCGTACAGGGGACTCTGGAAACACCATATATTTT CASSRTGDSGNTIYF
TRBJ2-7 NA TRBV11-2 14 NA TGTGCCAGCAGCCTCTCCCCGGGAGTAAGGGAGCAGTACTTC CASSLSPGVREQYF
TRBJ2-2 TRBD1 TRBV12-5 15 NA TGTGCTAGTGGTTTGGTACCGACAGGGTCTCGGGAGCTGTTTTTT CASGLVPTGSRELFF
TRBJ1-3 NA TRBV12-5 12 NA TGTGCTAGTGGTCCAAAAGTAGACACCATATATTTT CASGPKVDTIYF
TRBJ1-6 TRBD1 TRBV4-3 15 NA TGCGCCAGCAGCCAAGACGAGGGGGCACCGGGTGCCCTCCACTTT CASSQDEGAPGALHF
TRBJ1-1 NA TRBV9 14 NA TGTGCCAGCAGCGTAGATTCAGGGAACACTGAAGCTTTCTTT CASSVDSGNTEAFF
TRBJ1-3 TRBD1 TRBV4-3 15 NA TGCGCCAGCAGCCAAGCGACAGGGCCTGGAAACACCATATATTTT CASSQATGPGNTIYF
TRBJ2-5 NA TRBV9 16 NA TGTGCCAGCAGCGTAGGCTCTCCAGGGGTCGGGGAGACCCAGTACTTC CASSVGSPGVGETQYF
TRBJ2-1 TRBD2 TRBV5-5 15 NA TGTGCCAGCAGCGCCGCCGGGACTACCCAAGGGGAGCAGTTCTTC CASSAAGTTQGEQFF
TRBJ2-1 NA TRBV9 17 few TGTGCCAGCAGCCCAAGACAGACCTCCACCAGCTACAATGAGCAGTTCTTC CASSPRQTSTSYNEQFF
TRBJ1-2 NA TRBV19 14 NA TGTGCCAGTAGTATAGATGCGGGGGCTGGTGGCTACACCTTC CASSIDAGAGGYTF
TRBJ2-7 NA TRBV12-5 12 NA TGTGCTAGTGGTTTGGCACTCTACGAGCAGTACTTC CASGLALYEQYF